A single sample gave rise to the 18 T cell receptor beta chains below, sequenced in a study of blood T cell repertoires in COVID-19. Clones were sequenced by immunoSEQ multiplex PCR, and TCRdb holds only the in-frame ones, with some missing. The sample carries fewer than 250,000 clones, 75% to 85% recorded once. Specimen: peripheral blood. The receptors shown here come from a human donor in a cohort sampled during active COVID-19.

The chain uses TRBV10-3 and TRBJ2-7, with TRBD1 matching over 10 bases. Trimming cost V 5 bases and J 0 bases; bases outside gene matches: 7. Per the germline V gene, CDR1 is ENHRY and CDR2 is SYGVKD. This CDR3 is built from 16 residues. The CDR3 protein is CAISLSGQGSSYEQYF. CDR3 nucleotides: TGTGCCATCAGTCTTTCGGGACAGGGGTCCTCCTACGAGCAGTACTTC.

This clone was seen a few times. The chain employs TRBV29-1 and TRBJ2-4; tentatively, D is TRBD1 (7 bases). The V and J ends lost 1 base and 9 bases respectively, with 13 bases between them. The CDR3 totals 13 residues. Germline lookup yields CDR1 SQVTM and CDR2 ANQGSEA. The CDR3: CSVEGPGGTIQYF. In nucleotides, the CDR3 is TGCAGCGTTGAAGGTCCAGGGGGGACCATTCAGTACTTC.

The CDR3 sequence: CASSSRSYYGYTF. CDR3 bases: TGTGCCAGCAGCTCTAGGTCGTACTATGGCTACACCTTC. V and J are TRBV5-4 and TRBJ1-2; no clear D. CDR3 size: 13 residues. The V gene lost 3 bases and the J gene lost 3 bases, with 9 bases spanning the gap. Germline loops: CDR1 SGHNT, CDR2 YYREEE (reference sequence).

This sequence joins TRBV10-1 and TRBJ2-2; 7 nucleotides line up with TRBD2. There are 13 residues in the CDR3. CDR1 is WNHNN and CDR2 is SYGVQD in the germline V gene (reference sequence). V was clipped by 8 bases and J by 5 bases; unmatched bases: 5. The CDR3, as DNA: TGCGCCAGCGGGCGGGAGATAACCGGGGAGCTGTTTTTT. Translating it yields CASGREITGELFF.

The CDR3 DNA reads TGTGCCAGCAGCCCCGGGGTAGATGAGACCCAGTACTTC. The encoded protein is CASSPGVDETQYF. V gene TRBV5-6 combines with J gene TRBJ2-5, with D possibly being TRBD2 (5 bases). Trimming removed 4 bases at V and 5 bases at J, with 12 bases between. The CDR3 spans 13 residues. Germline V gives CDR1 SGHDT, CDR2 YYEEEE.

The V and J genes are TRBV3-1 (or the pseudogene TRBV3-2) and TRBJ1-6, with TRBD1 matching 7 bases. Germline lookup yields CDR1 LGHDT and CDR2 YNNKEL (reference sequence). V lost 6 bases, J lost 9 bases, and 8 bases stayed unmatched. The CDR3 runs 14 residues. CDR3 protein: CASSTQGVRSPLHF. The CDR3 DNA follows: TGTGCCAGCAGTACCCAGGGGGTGCGTTCACCCCTCCACTTT.

The rearrangement links TRBV4-2 to TRBJ2-5, with D tentatively TRBD2 (6 bases). Germline V gives CDR1 LGHNA, CDR2 YNFKEQ. The V and J ends lost 0 bases and 7 bases respectively, with 15 bases between them. The CDR3 is 15 residues long. DNA of the CDR3: TGTGCCAGCAGCCAAGATGTTGATGGGGGGTCGACCCAGTACTTC. Translated: CASSQDVDGGSTQYF.

This clone showed up just a few times. The chain has TRBV19 and TRBJ2-5; TRBD2 matches 9 bases. This CDR3 has 14 amino acids. V was clipped by 4 bases and J by 5 bases; unmatched bases: 5. CDR1 and CDR2 (germline): LNHDA, SQIVND (reference sequence). The CDR3 protein is CASSKAGGRETQYF. The CDR3 DNA follows: TGTGCCAGTAGTAAAGCGGGGGGTCGGGAGACCCAGTACTTC.

This chain's CDR3 is CASSPAGVMEPQHF. CDR3 in DNA: TGTGCCAGCAGCCCCGCAGGGGTGATGGAGCCCCAGCATTTT. The chain combines TRBV7-2 with TRBJ1-5; a possible D gene is TRBD1 (6 bases). Germline V gene sequence: CDR1 SGHTA, CDR2 FQGNSA. The CDR3 extends over 14 amino acids. Trimming removed 5 bases from V and 8 bases from J, with 16 bases in between.

This clone occurred a few times. The genes are TRBV3-1 (or the pseudogene TRBV3-2) and TRBJ2-5, with D tentatively TRBD2 (5 bases). Germline CDR1 LGHDT, CDR2 YNNKEL (reference sequence). The CDR3 contains 11 residues. Between the trimmed V and J ends, which lost 7 bases and 5 bases, there was a span of 8 bases. The CDR3 region has the DNA TGTGCCAGCATCCGCGGGGAGACCCAGTACTTC. Protein sequence: CASIRGETQYF.

V gene TRBV6-5 combines with J gene TRBJ1-1, with 9 positions matching TRBD1. The V gene end was trimmed by 7 bases and the J gene end by 3 bases; junction bases not matched to a gene: 3. CDR1 is MNHEY, CDR2 SVGAGI, per germline. This CDR3 is 13 amino acids long. The DNA for the CDR3 is TGTGCCAGCACCCGGACAGGGGACACTGAAGCTTTCTTT. It translates to CASTRTGDTEAFF.

As concerns this clone: This may stem from a read error, because a much larger clone lies one nucleotide away. The CDR3 here is CASSLTDYGYTF. CDR3 DNA: TGTGCCAGCAGTTTGACAGACTATGGCTACACCTTC. V and J are TRBV28 and TRBJ1-2; D might be TRBD1 (5 bases). V shed 3 bases and J shed 3 bases, with 5 bases lying between them. The CDR3 sequence is 12 residues long. The germline V gene has CDR1 MDHEN and CDR2 SYDVKM.

Only a few counts were recorded for this clone. For the CDR3, the DNA is TGTGCCAGCAGCCACGAGCAGGGCAGCAACGAGCAGTACTTC. Amino acids: CASSHEQGSNEQYF. This chain links TRBV5-4 with TRBJ2-7, with a tentative D call TRBD1 (5 bases). The CDR3 has 14 amino acids. Trimming shortened V by 4 bases and J by 5 bases, and 16 bases separated the two germline ends. From germline, CDR1 is SGHNT and CDR2 YYREEE (reference sequence).

The chain joins TRBV6-5 to TRBJ2-3; D remains ambiguous. Germline assignment: CDR1 MNHEY and CDR2 SVGAGI. This CDR3 has 13 amino acids. Between the trimmed V and J ends, which lost 7 bases and 4 bases, there was a span of 12 bases. Here the CDR3 reads CASINSVADTQYF. In nucleotides, the CDR3 is TGTGCCAGCATCAACTCTGTAGCAGATACGCAGTATTTT.

This chain connects TRBV24-1 to TRBJ2-2; 10 bases align to TRBD2. The CDR3 totals 20 residues. V shed 7 bases, J shed 3 bases, and the junction held 19 bases outside the gene matches. The V gene's germline CDR1 is KGHDR and CDR2 SFDVKD. This CDR3 reads CATSANWASGSKQDTGELFF. As DNA, the CDR3 is TGTGCCACCAGCGCCAACTGGGCTAGCGGGAGTAAACAGGACACCGGGGAGCTGTTTTTT.

The chain recombines TRBV6-5 with TRBJ2-1, with 7 bases aligning to TRBD1. This CDR3 region has 14 residues. V shed 2 bases and J 5 bases; nucleotides not matched to a gene: 3. The V gene's germline CDR1 is MNHEY and CDR2 SVGAGI. The CDR3 DNA reads TGTGCCAGCAGTTACCCCGGGACAGACAATGAGCAGTTCTTC. Translation: CASSYPGTDNEQFF.

This sequence joins TRBV6-6 and TRBJ2-1; 9 bases match TRBD2. The length of the CDR3 is 14 residues. With V trimmed by 6 bases and J by 6 bases, 6 bases remained unmatched. Germline assignment: CDR1 MNHNY and CDR2 SVGAGI (reference sequence). Here the CDR3 reads CASRPAGGSNEQFF. Here the CDR3 DNA reads TGTGCCAGCAGGCCGGCGGGAGGGTCCAATGAGCAGTTCTTC.

The chain links TRBV13 to TRBJ2-1; 9 bases match TRBD2. The CDR3 runs 20 residues. The ends lost 1 base at V and 2 bases at J; junction bases unmatched: 15. Looked up from germline, CDR1 is PRHDT and CDR2 is FYEKMQ (reference sequence). CDR3 DNA sequence: TGTGCCAGCAGCTTAGTAGCTAGCGGGACTCGAGTGGGGGCCTACAATGAGCAGTTCTTC. Protein: CASSLVASGTRVGAYNEQFF.